This T cell receptor (beta chain) was captured in a study of T cell responses to AZD1222 COVID-19 vaccine. Assay used: immunoSEQ multiplex PCR; TCRdb lists only in-frame clones, some missing. The sample holds over 150,000 clones, roughly 88% seen once. The junction had 6 bases not matched to a gene; V was cut back by 6 bases and J by 1 base. The CDR3 extends over 15 amino acids. CDR1 and CDR2 from the germline V gene are MDHEN and SYDVKM. The source was peripheral blood, collected on day 0 of AZD1222 vaccination. The TCR was taken from an adult in good health. The J gene is TRBJ1-5, the V gene TRBV28, with TRBD1 matching over 7 bases. CDR3 in amino acids: CASRGDSSSNQPQHF. CDR3 nucleotides: TGTGCCAGCAGGGGGGACAGCTCCAGCAATCAGCCCCAGCATTTT.